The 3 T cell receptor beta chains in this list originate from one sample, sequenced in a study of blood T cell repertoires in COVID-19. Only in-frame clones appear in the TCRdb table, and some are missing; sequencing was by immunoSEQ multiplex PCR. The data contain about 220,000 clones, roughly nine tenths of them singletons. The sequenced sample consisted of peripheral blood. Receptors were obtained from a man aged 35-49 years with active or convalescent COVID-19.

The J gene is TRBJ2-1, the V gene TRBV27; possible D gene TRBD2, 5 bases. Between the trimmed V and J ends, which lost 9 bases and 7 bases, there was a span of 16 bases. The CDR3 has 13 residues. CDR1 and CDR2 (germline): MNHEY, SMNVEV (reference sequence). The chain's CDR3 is CASRTGGLNEQFF. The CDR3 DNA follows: TGTGCCAGTAGGACCGGCGGGTTGAATGAGCAGTTCTTC.

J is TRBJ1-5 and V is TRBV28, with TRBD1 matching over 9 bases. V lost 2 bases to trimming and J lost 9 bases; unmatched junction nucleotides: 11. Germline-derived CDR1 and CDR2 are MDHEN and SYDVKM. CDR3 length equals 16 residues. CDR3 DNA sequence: TGTGCCAGCAGTTTACCAGGGACAGGGTTCCTGGGGCCCCAGCATTTT. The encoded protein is CASSLPGTGFLGPQHF.

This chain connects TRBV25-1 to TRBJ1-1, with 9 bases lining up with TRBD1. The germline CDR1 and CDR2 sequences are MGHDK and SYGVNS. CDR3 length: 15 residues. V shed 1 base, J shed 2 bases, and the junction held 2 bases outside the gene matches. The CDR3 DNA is TGTGCCAGCAGTGAATCGGACAGGGGAAACACTGAAGCTTTCTTT. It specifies CASSESDRGNTEAFF.